The 7 T cell receptor beta chains listed next were all sequenced from one sample in a study of regulatory T cells in long-lasting Graves disease. For TCR beta, libraries came from iRepertoire HTBI primers and Arm-PCR of CDR3 regions. TCRdb reprocessed the multiplex PCR reads via MiXCR and lists one record per CDR3 protein. The sample records 400,000 to 550,000 distinct CDR3 sequences, 14% to 15% being singletons. Specified time point: newly diagnosed GD, antithyroid drugs for less than 3 months. Researchers made the TCR library from RNA that was extracted from PBMCs. The same data also contributed to another study, on T cells in Graves' hyperthyroidism and ophthalmopathy.

Sequenced here: peripheral blood mononuclear cells (PBMCs), sampled at new diagnosis, from a patient treated with antithyroid drugs. Every receptor here comes from a woman aged 25-40 years with Graves disease.

This clonotype was seen at least ten times. The rearrangement joins TRBV10-3 to TRBJ1-1, with a weak D call TRBD1 (6 bases). There are 14 residues in the CDR3. In germline, CDR1 is ENHRY, CDR2 SYGVKD. V was trimmed by 6 bases and J by 2 bases, leaving 13 bases between them. The chain's CDR3 is CAIRDRDTNTEAFF. The CDR3 DNA reads TGTGCCATCAGAGACCGGGACACCAACACTGAAGCTTTCTTT.

This clonotype was picked up a small number of times. CDR3 residues: CASSQGPGPSTDTQYF. CDR3 nucleotide sequence: TGTGCCAGCAGCCAAGGTCCAGGACCGAGCACAGATACGCAGTATTTT. This rearrangement joins TRBV14 to TRBJ2-3; D unclear. The length of the CDR3 is 16 residues. Germline V lookup: CDR1 SGHDN, CDR2 FVKESK. V lost 1 base to trimming and J lost 0 bases, with 11 bases between them.

This clonotype occurred many times. This chain links TRBV5-1 with TRBJ2-3, with no clear D. Per germline, CDR1 SGHRS and CDR2 YFSETQ. V was clipped by 1 base and J by 1 base, with 10 bases between them. The CDR3 runs to 15 residues. CDR3 in DNA: TGCGCCAGCAGCTTGAGGTCGGGCGGCACAGATACGCAGTATTTT. This codes for CASSLRSGGTDTQYF.

The table lists this clonotype with many counts. The genes are TRBV7-9 and TRBJ2-3; D gene ambiguous. The CDR3 is 13 residues long. Trimming took 5 bases from V and 2 from J, leaving 8 bases between them. The germline V gene has CDR1 SEHNR and CDR2 FQNEAQ (reference sequence). CDR3: CASSPSSTDTQYF. The CDR3 DNA reads as TGTGCCAGCAGCCCATCTTCCACAGATACGCAGTATTTT.

The table lists this clonotype with many counts. The chain recombines TRBV5-5 with TRBJ2-3; 12 bases map to TRBD2. The CDR3 contains 17 residues. The J segment lost 7 bases and the V segment lost 4 bases, leaving 13 bases of the junction unmatched. The germline CDR1 and CDR2 sequences are SGHKS and YYEKEE (reference sequence). The CDR3 DNA reads as TGTGCCAGCAGCGAGACGGGGAGGACTAGCGGGACGAATACGCAGTATTTT. It is translated as CASSETGRTSGTNTQYF.

This clonotype has at least ten counts. The chain links TRBV2 to TRBJ2-3; TRBD1 or TRBD2 may be the D gene (7 bases each). Germline values: CDR1 SNHLY, CDR2 FYNNEI. This CDR3 spans 16 amino acids. The V and J ends lost 6 bases and 2 bases respectively, with 18 bases between them. In DNA, the CDR3 is TGTGCCAGCAGGATCTCACAGGGGACTAACACAGATACGCAGTATTTT. This codes for CASRISQGTNTDTQYF.

In this sample, this clonotype turned up many times. This chain uses TRBV24-1 with TRBJ1-5, with 8 bases lining up with TRBD1. CDR1 is KGHDR and CDR2 is SFDVKD in the germline V gene. CDR3 size: 14 residues. Trimming cost V 2 bases and J 7 bases; bases outside gene matches: 3. The CDR3 is CATSDYRGLQPQHF. CDR3 nucleotide sequence: TGTGCCACCAGTGATTACAGGGGGTTACAGCCCCAGCATTTT.